This TCR beta chain was sequenced for a study of monozygotic twins with inflammatory bowel disease. CDR3 length: 14 amino acids. After re-calling the 5' RACE reads, TCRdb lists one entry per CDR3 protein, DNA absent. This sample's clone table lists around 190,000 distinct CDR3 sequences. The rearrangement links TRBV12-3 or TRBV12-4 to TRBJ2-7. The sample comprised blood. The receptor was isolated from a human donor with ulcerative colitis or Crohn's disease, or a healthy co-twin of an affected twin (not recorded which). The CDR3 here is CASRSRVENYEQYF.